The sequence of this TCR beta chain was determined in a study of T cell clonotyping in hematopoietic cell transplantation. The study's findings and limits: No sorting was done, leaving CD4 and CD8 contributions mixed. Graft donor and pretransplant recipient Inverse Simpson Index values predicted broader posttransplant TCR diversity. At the given depth, recipient repertoires were over 97% de novo clonotypes. Recipient TCR diversity dropped after transplant; expanded clonotypes rose from day 30 to 180.

TCRdb keeps only in-frame clones here, not all; method: immunoSEQ multiplex PCR. This table holds around 4,600 clones, 55% to 80% found once. Per germline, CDR1 SGDLS and CDR2 YYNGEE. The CDR3 sequence is 13 residues long. Trimming removed 4 bases at V and 4 bases at J, with 12 bases between. For this clone: Its antigen is not known.

This rearrangement joins TRBV9 to TRBJ2-7; D tentatively fits TRBD1 or TRBD2 (6 bases each). The specimen comprised PBMCs, sampled 100 days after allogeneic stem cell transplant. This TCR was sampled from a female patient aged 50-59 years who had an allogeneic stem cell transplant, so the T cells may come from the graft donor. Some clones in this sample may be carry-over from other donors' samples. The CDR3 loop is CASSQEGGYEQYF. In nucleotides, the CDR3 is TGTGCCAGCAGCCAAGAGGGGGGTTACGAGCAGTACTTC.